The 10 T cell receptor beta chains below were found in one sample sequenced in a study of siplizumab effects on memory and regulatory T cells. Sequenced by immunoSEQ multiplex PCR; TCRdb stores in-frame clones only, minus some. The table has tens of thousands of clones, just over 90% seen once. The source material was CD8+ T cells sorted from blood. The receptor source for this set is a human donor in good health.

This chain links TRBV4-1 with TRBJ1-2; 8 positions agree with TRBD1. The trim removed 3 bases at V and 3 bases at J, leaving 9 bases unmatched. The CDR3 sequence is 16 residues long. From germline, CDR1 is MGHRA and CDR2 YSYEKL. The CDR3: CASSHPLTGADYGYTF. In DNA form, the CDR3 reads TGCGCCAGCAGCCACCCATTGACAGGGGCAGACTATGGCTACACCTTC.

V and J are TRBV28 and TRBJ2-7, with TRBD1 as a possible D gene (5 bases). The CDR3 totals 13 residues. Trimming pared 7 bases from V and 0 bases from J, leaving 10 bases between. From germline, CDR1 is MDHEN and CDR2 SYDVKM. The CDR3 sequence: CASKGSSSYEQYF. Here the CDR3 DNA reads TGTGCCAGCAAGGGGTCATCCTCCTACGAGCAGTACTTC.

The chain combines TRBV16 with TRBJ2-7; 8 bases match TRBD1. Per germline, CDR1 KGHSY and CDR2 FQNENV. The CDR3 sequence is 16 residues long. J lost 5 bases, V lost 1 base, and 10 bases had no gene match. CDR3 amino acids: CASSQFGDRIRDEQYF. For the CDR3, the DNA is TGTGCCAGCAGCCAATTCGGGGACAGGATACGAGACGAGCAGTACTTC.

CDR3 protein: CATPRGRGNEQYF. The DNA of the CDR3 is TGTGCCACCCCCAGGGGCAGGGGCAACGAGCAGTACTTC. J is TRBJ2-7 and V is TRBV6-1; tentatively, D is TRBD1 (6 bases). V shed 10 bases and J shed 5 bases, with 18 bases lying between them. The CDR3 is 13 residues long. Per germline, CDR1 MNHNS and CDR2 SASEGT.

This chain uses TRBV19 with TRBJ1-2; TRBD1 matches 11 bases. Germline V lookup: CDR1 LNHDA, CDR2 SQIVND (reference sequence). V was pared by 4 bases and J by 6 bases, with 10 bases of the junction left unmatched. This CDR3 has 16 amino acids. The CDR3 loop is CASSRRFGQGADGYTF. The CDR3 coding sequence is TGTGCCAGTAGTAGAAGGTTTGGACAGGGGGCGGATGGCTACACCTTC.

The chain combines TRBV7-9 with TRBJ1-1, with 7 bases matching TRBD1. Germline V gives CDR1 SEHNR, CDR2 FQNEAQ (reference sequence). V shed 3 bases, J shed 5 bases, and the junction held 9 bases outside the gene matches. This CDR3 region has 15 residues. CDR3 sequence reads: CASSFSGTARTEAFF. In DNA form, the CDR3 reads TGTGCCAGCAGCTTCTCCGGGACAGCTCGTACTGAAGCTTTCTTT.

This chain links TRBV6-1 with TRBJ1-1; tentative D call: TRBD1 (6 bases). V dropped 7 bases and J dropped 3 bases, with 15 bases sitting between them. This CDR3 has 14 residues. CDR1 is MNHNS and CDR2 is SASEGT in the germline V gene. The CDR3 loop reads CASNLRDTYTEAFF. As DNA, the CDR3 is TGTGCCAGCAACCTCCGGGACACATACACTGAAGCTTTCTTT.

This clone was seen a single time. The chain employs TRBV6-1 and TRBJ1-5; D is unclear. The V gene's germline CDR1 is MNHNS and CDR2 SASEGT. The CDR3 loop spans 15 amino acids. The V end was cut by 10 bases, the J end by 1 base, with 17 bases between. DNA for the CDR3: TGTGCCACAAGAGACCTGAAGAAGAGCAATCAGCCCCAGCATTTT. Amino acids: CATRDLKKSNQPQHF.

The chain is built from TRBV7-9 and TRBJ2-3; no definite D call. Germline V gives CDR1 SEHNR, CDR2 FQNEAQ (reference sequence). The CDR3 is 14 residues long. Trimming removed 5 bases at V and 1 base at J, with 10 bases between. The CDR3 sequence is CASSPVGGTDTQYF. The CDR3 DNA is TGTGCCAGCAGCCCAGTTGGGGGCACAGATACGCAGTATTTT.

The genes are TRBV5-1 and TRBJ2-1, with 7 bases identical to TRBD2. The CDR3 covers 15 residues. Trimming removed 3 bases from V and 10 bases from J; junction bases left unmatched: 13. Looked up from germline, CDR1 is SGHRS and CDR2 is YFSETQ. DNA for the CDR3: TGCGCCAGCAGCTCACCGACTAGCCGATTAGGCGAGCAGTTCTTC. The encoded protein is CASSSPTSRLGEQFF.